The rows below give T cell receptor beta chains drawn from one sample of a study of post-analysis software for immune sequencing data. TCRdb redid the calling of the PCR reads with MiXCR, one entry per CDR3 protein. The sample lists a few hundred thousand distinct CDR3 sequences, 30% to 45% seen once, with roughly 4.8% in the top ten. Sequenced sample: blood. The receptors here all came from a girl aged 10 to 17 with multiple sclerosis. CDR3s include the opening cysteine and the closing phenylalanine or tryptophan. D genes are given only for firm matches. Some rows mark clone size as missing; the rest say once, few, many or name a class of expanded clone.

V	size	D	J	DNA	CDR3
TRBV7-2	few	NA	TRBJ1-5	TGTGCCAGCAGCGTTCGGGCCACCCCAGAGCAGCCCCAGCATTTT	CASSVRATPEQPQHF
TRBV11-2	NA	TRBD1	TRBJ1-5	TGTGCCAGCAGCTTAGGCGCGGGACAGGGGGAGACCCAGCATTTT	CASSLGAGQGETQHF
TRBV29-1	medium-sized	NA	TRBJ2-1	TGCAGCGTTGAAATTTGGGATAGCTCCTACAATGAGCAGTTCTTC	CSVEIWDSSYNEQFF
TRBV2	NA	TRBD1	TRBJ2-3	TGTGCCAGCCGGGACAGGGACACAGATACGCAGTATTTT	CASRDRDTDTQYF
TRBV15	NA	TRBD1	TRBJ2-1	TGTGCCACCAGCAGAGGGGGACAGGGGGCCTACAATGAGCAGTTCTTC	CATSRGGQGAYNEQFF
TRBV7-9	many	TRBD1	TRBJ1-1	TGTGCCACCAGTCCCGGGACAGGGAACACTGAAGCTTTCTTT	CATSPGTGNTEAFF
TRBV20-1	many	TRBD2	TRBJ2-5	TGCAGTGCTAGCCACTCTAGCGGGAGTCAGACCCAGTACTTC	CSASHSSGSQTQYF
TRBV5-1	few	NA	TRBJ1-5	TGCGCCAGCAGCTTGTTACCTGATAGCAATCAGCCCCAGCATTTT	CASSLLPDSNQPQHF
TRBV20-1	few	NA	TRBJ1-6	TGCAGTGTTGGAGTACAGTCTAGCTCCTATAATTCACCCCTCCACTTT	CSVGVQSSSYNSPLHF
TRBV7-9	few	NA	TRBJ1-1	TGTGCCAGCAGCTTAACTTTCTTT	CASSLTFF
TRBV11-2	many	TRBD1	TRBJ1-1	TGTGCCAGCAGCCTTTGGGACAGGGGGCCGAACACTGAAGCTTTCTTT	CASSLWDRGPNTEAFF
TRBV3-1	many	NA	TRBJ2-3	TGTGCCAGCAGCCAAGGGGGCGGGATCCCCCCAGATACGCAGTATTTT	CASSQGGGIPPDTQYF
TRBV24-1	many	TRBD1	TRBJ2-1	TGTGCCACCAGTGATTCGGGACAGCACTACAATGAGCAGTTCTTC	CATSDSGQHYNEQFF
TRBV10-3	few	TRBD2	TRBJ2-1	TGTGCCATCAGCTTACCTCTAGCGGGAGGAGGCTACAATGAGCAGTTCTTC	CAISLPLAGGGYNEQFF
TRBV12-3/TRBV12-4	many	NA	TRBJ2-4	TGTGCCAGTAGTGATAGGGCCGGAGGGAACATTCAGTACTTC	CASSDRAGGNIQYF
TRBV20-1	NA	NA	TRBJ2-1	TGCAGTGCTAGAGCCGGGACTGCCTACAATGAGCAGTTCTTC	CSARAGTAYNEQFF
TRBV10-3	many	TRBD1	TRBJ2-3	TGTGCCACTCAGACAGGGGCAGATACGCAGTATTTT	CATQTGADTQYF
TRBV9	NA	TRBD2	TRBJ2-3	TGTGCCAGCAGCGATTCACTAGCGGGGGGAGATACGCAGTATTTT	CASSDSLAGGDTQYF
TRBV19	NA	TRBD2	TRBJ2-3	TGTGCCAGTAGTACCACCTGGACTAGCCCCACAGATACGCAGTATTTT	CASSTTWTSPTDTQYF
TRBV28	many	NA	TRBJ2-7	TGTGCCAGCAGTTCCTCGGGACTCCAGTACTTC	CASSSSGLQYF
TRBV19	NA	TRBD1	TRBJ2-7	TGTGCCAGTAGTATAAGGGGACAGCCCTCCTACGAGCAGTACTTC	CASSIRGQPSYEQYF
TRBV28	few	TRBD1	TRBJ1-2	TGTGCCAGCAGGTACGGGACAGGGCCCTATGGCTACACCTTC	CASRYGTGPYGYTF